This T cell receptor (beta chain) stems from a study of CD8 T cells in ankylosing spondylitis. Study outcomes and limitations: Some motif variants were previously reported in reactive arthritis synovial fluid and blood. Disease-linked clones bore a CD8+ phenotype and were relatively rare in peripheral blood. A TCR beta motif of about eight highly homologous variants seemed to mark ankylosing spondylitis blood. Disease-linked clones reportedly showed significant enrichment in matched ankylosing spondylitis synovial fluid.

Researchers built TCR beta libraries using quantitative 5'-RACE with molecular barcodes. TCRdb called the 5' RACE reads again in MiXCR, with one record for every CDR3 protein. The data show some 130,000 distinct CDR3 sequences, 17% seen once. Concerning this clonotype: What it binds is unknown.

V was pared by 10 bases and J by 1 base, with 12 bases between. CDR3 size: 13 residues. The sample taken for sequencing was blood, either unsorted or a sorted T cell fraction (not recorded which). This sequence joins TRBV12-3 or TRBV12-4 and TRBJ2-3; TRBD2 might be the D (6 bases). The clonotype originates from a male donor with ankylosing spondylitis. The CDR3 DNA is TGTGCCACCTCCCTAGCGCGCACAGATACGCAGTATTTT. This gives the protein CATSLARTDTQYF.